A selection of T cell receptor beta chains follows, all from one sample in a study of T cells after yellow fever vaccination. TCRdb reprocessed the 5' RACE reads via MiXCR and lists one record per CDR3 protein. The data contain 610,000 or so distinct CDR3 sequences, approximately 13% of them singletons. Sequenced material: PBMCs, taken on the day of the yellow fever booster vaccination. The origin of the receptors is a man aged 25 to 45 who received the YFV17D yellow fever vaccine. Both conserved end residues are part of each CDR3. A D gene is named only where the DNA matches it firmly. Size is omitted from some rows. Given values are once, few, many or a class for expanded clones.

>TRBV7-9|TRBJ2-7|.|few
CASSFSISYEQYF
TGTGCCAGCAGCTTTTCCATCTCCTACGAGCAGTACTTC
>TRBV4-3|TRBJ2-7|TRBD2|few
CASSQGTSGREQYF
TGCGCCAGCAGCCAAGGGACTAGCGGGAGGGAGCAGTACTTC
>TRBV5-1|TRBJ2-7|.|.
CASSSPTAYEQYF
TGCGCCAGCAGTTCACCGACAGCCTACGAGCAGTACTTC
>TRBV28|TRBJ2-7|.|.
CASSLMDREGEQYF
TGTGCCAGCAGTTTGATGGACAGGGAGGGCGAGCAGTACTTC
>TRBV12-3/TRBV12-4|TRBJ2-2|.|.
CASTPGTEAGELFF
TGTGCCAGCACCCCGGGTACCGAAGCCGGGGAGCTGTTTTTT
>TRBV5-4|TRBJ2-3|.|few
CASSLFPDTQYF
TGTGCCAGCAGCTTATTCCCAGATACGCAGTATTTT
>TRBV10-3|TRBJ2-2|.|few
CAISSGLSITGELFF
TGTGCCATCTCGAGCGGGCTGTCGATCACCGGGGAGCTGTTTTTT
>TRBV5-4|TRBJ2-1|TRBD1|.
CASSGWGTVNYNEQFF
TGTGCCAGCAGCGGGTGGGGGACAGTCAATTACAATGAGCAGTTCTTC
>TRBV4-3|TRBJ2-1|TRBD1|.
CASSQRPGGPYNEQFF
TGCGCCAGCAGCCAACGCCCAGGGGGTCCCTACAATGAGCAGTTCTTC
>TRBV5-1|TRBJ2-3|TRBD2|.
CASSNGTSGSTQYF
TGCGCCAGCAGCAACGGGACTAGCGGGTCCACGCAGTATTTT
>TRBV18|TRBJ2-7|.|.
CASSPRSPTYEQYF
TGTGCCAGCTCACCAAGATCACCGACCTACGAGCAGTACTTC
>TRBV3-1|TRBJ2-2|.|.
CASSQDPSPKAGELFF
TGTGCCAGCAGCCAAGATCCTAGCCCGAAGGCCGGGGAGCTGTTTTTT
>TRBV6-5|TRBJ2-2|.|.
CASSSRVGSGELFF
TGTGCCAGCAGTTCTAGGGTTGGTTCCGGGGAGCTGTTTTTT
>TRBV5-1|TRBJ2-7|.|.
CASSPQQGPYEQYF
TGCGCCAGCAGCCCTCAACAGGGCCCCTACGAGCAGTACTTC
>TRBV5-6|TRBJ2-7|TRBD2|.
CSSGFIGRGGRYEQYF
TGTTCCAGCGGATTCATTGGGCGGGGGGGCAGGTACGAGCAGTACTTC
>TRBV12-3/TRBV12-4|TRBJ1-1|.|.
CASSFGGSYEAFF
TGTGCCAGCAGTTTCGGGGGTAGTTATGAAGCTTTCTTT
>TRBV5-1|TRBJ2-2|.|.
CASSLLGENTGELFF
TGCGCCAGCAGCTTATTAGGAGAAAACACCGGGGAGCTGTTTTTT
>TRBV7-2|TRBJ2-2|TRBD1|many
CASSQDRGPGELFF
TGTGCCAGCAGCCAAGACAGGGGGCCAGGGGAGCTGTTTTTT
>TRBV20-1|TRBJ2-5|.|.
CSAYPNVGVETQYF
TGCAGTGCTTACCCTAATGTCGGGGTGGAGACCCAGTACTTC
>TRBV19|TRBJ1-1|.|.
CASSPGRPMNTEAFF
TGTGCCAGTAGTCCGGGACGGCCCATGAACACTGAAGCTTTCTTT
>TRBV15|TRBJ2-7|.|few
CATSRDLGVENEQYF
TGTGCCACCAGCAGAGATCTCGGGGTAGAGAACGAGCAGTACTTC
>TRBV7-2|TRBJ2-2|TRBD2|many
CASSPAGANTGELFF
TGTGCCAGCAGCCCAGCGGGGGCGAACACCGGGGAGCTGTTTTTT
>TRBV28|TRBJ2-1|.|few
CASSSSTATSYLVQFF
TGTGCCAGCAGTTCCTCTACCGCTACTAGCTACCTAGTGCAGTTCTTC
>TRBV6-5|TRBJ1-5|.|few
CASSSGDYSNQPQHF
TGTGCCAGCAGTTCGGGGGATTATAGCAATCAGCCCCAGCATTTT
>TRBV20-1|TRBJ2-5|.|few
CSAPGRGQETQYF
TGCAGTGCCCCAGGTCGGGGCCAAGAGACCCAGTACTTC
>TRBV6-2/TRBV6-3|TRBJ2-2|.|.
CASRRGTSGELFF
TGTGCCAGCAGGAGGGGTACGTCCGGGGAGCTGTTTTTT
>TRBV7-2|TRBJ2-7|.|.
CASSLDASYEQYF
TGTGCCAGCAGCTTAGACGCCTCCTACGAGCAGTACTTC
>TRBV5-8|TRBJ2-5|.|few
CASSFDRSRETQYF
TGTGCCAGCAGCTTTGATCGCTCTCGAGAGACCCAGTACTTC
>TRBV2|TRBJ2-4|TRBD2|.
CASYGGDIQYF
TGTGCCAGCTACGGGGGGGACATTCAGTACTTC
>TRBV3-1|TRBJ2-1|TRBD1|few
CASKGQGLNNEQFF
TGTGCCAGTAAAGGACAGGGCTTAAACAATGAGCAGTTCTTC
>TRBV7-9|TRBJ2-1|TRBD1|.
CASTPRGQFNEQFF
TGTGCCAGCACCCCCAGGGGGCAGTTCAATGAGCAGTTCTTC
>TRBV4-3|TRBJ2-7|.|.
CASSQDVVTSGYEQYF
TGCGCCAGCAGCCAAGATGTCGTGACTAGTGGCTACGAGCAGTACTTC
>TRBV5-4|TRBJ2-7|.|.
CASSFQGVSYEQYF
TGTGCCAGCAGCTTCCAGGGCGTCTCCTACGAGCAGTACTTC
>TRBV28|TRBJ2-7|.|once
CASRASSSYEQYF
TGTGCCAGCAGGGCCTCGAGCTCCTACGAGCAGTACTTC
>TRBV7-9|TRBJ2-7|.|many
CASSSPYEQYF
TGTGCCAGCAGCTCGCCCTACGAGCAGTACTTC
>TRBV20-1|TRBJ1-2|.|few
CSAGWGDYGYTF
TGCAGTGCTGGCTGGGGGGACTATGGCTACACCTTC
>TRBV6-7|TRBJ2-1|TRBD1|few
CASSYTRGTGFEQFF
TGTGCCAGCAGTTACACAAGAGGGACAGGGTTCGAGCAGTTCTTC
>TRBV3-1|TRBJ2-7|.|few
CASSQVVSGEQYF
TGTGCCAGCAGCCAAGTAGTTTCTGGCGAGCAGTACTTC
>TRBV7-2|TRBJ1-5|.|.
CASSLYWTAGQPQHF
TGTGCCAGCAGCCTATATTGGACAGCTGGTCAGCCCCAGCATTTT
>TRBV30|TRBJ2-7|.|.
CAWSAGLTYEQYF
TGTGCCTGGAGTGCGGGCTTGACCTACGAGCAGTACTTC
>TRBV15|TRBJ1-5|.|few
CATSGTRAQPQHF
TGTGCCACCAGCGGAACAAGAGCGCAGCCCCAGCATTTT
>TRBV6-2/TRBV6-3|TRBJ2-2|TRBD2|few
CASSRARLASGELFF
TGTGCCAGCAGTCGGGCGAGACTAGCGTCCGGGGAGCTGTTTTTT
>TRBV5-1|TRBJ2-5|.|.
CASSLLSSQETQYF
TGCGCCAGCAGCTTGCTGAGTTCACAAGAGACCCAGTACTTC
>TRBV27|TRBJ2-7|.|.
CASSSFGSPPYEQYF
TGTGCCAGCAGTTCCTTCGGGAGCCCCCCCTACGAGCAGTACTTC
>TRBV5-6|TRBJ2-2|.|.
CASSFKPGEATGELFF
TGTGCCAGCAGCTTTAAACCCGGTGAGGCCACCGGGGAGCTGTTTTTT
>TRBV3-1|TRBJ2-5|.|few
CASSQEVPFLKYQETQYF
TGTGCCAGCAGCCAAGAAGTCCCTTTTCTTAAGTACCAAGAGACCCAGTACTTC
>TRBV29-1|TRBJ2-5|.|many
CSVEEETQYF
TGCAGCGTTGAGGAAGAGACCCAGTACTTC
>TRBV19|TRBJ2-1|.|.
CASSINRESEQFF
TGTGCCAGTAGTATAAACAGGGAGAGTGAGCAGTTCTTC
>TRBV23-1|TRBJ2-3|.|.
CASPTGDKSTDTQYF
TGCGCCAGCCCGACCGGAGATAAGAGCACAGATACGCAGTATTTT
>TRBV7-2|TRBJ1-5|.|.
CASSFSGVQPQHF
TGTGCCAGCAGTTTCTCAGGGGTTCAGCCCCAGCATTTT
>TRBV7-6|TRBJ2-3|TRBD2|.
CASSLKGGEAYIGTDTQYF
TGTGCCAGCAGCCTCAAGGGAGGGGAGGCCTACATAGGCACAGATACGCAGTATTTT
>TRBV20-1|TRBJ2-7|.|.
CSARADGYYEQYF
TGCAGTGCCCGCGCCGACGGGTACTACGAGCAGTACTTC